This TCR beta chain was sequenced in a study of beta chain features in type 1 diabetes. Findings and caveats of the study: People with Type 1 diabetes carried modestly yet significantly shorter TCRB CDR3s in all four CD4+ subsets. VDJ junctions from patients with type 1 diabetes contained fewer insertions and more deletions.

Reverse transcribing all isolated RNA meant expressed TCRB transcripts were sequenced. The table came from immunoSEQ multiplex PCR; TCRdb's copy has only in-frame clones and leaves some out. The sample lists over 300,000 clones, approximately 9.7% seen once, with over 0.95% in the top ten. V was pared by 5 bases and J by 6 bases, with 12 bases between. The CDR3 totals 13 residues. The germline gives CDR1 SGHTA, CDR2 FQGNSA. Comments on this clone: Antigen unknown.

Cells sorted by CD45RO/CCR7/CD25/CD127/CD95/CD27 comprised CD4+ naive, central memory, regulatory and stem cell-like memory cells. The chain combines TRBV7-2 with TRBJ2-3, with D possibly being TRBD2 (7 bases). This TCR was recovered from a man aged 25 to 40 with type 1 diabetes. Sequencing was performed on central memory CD4+ T cells from blood. CDR3 coding DNA: TGTGCCAGCAGCCGGGGGGCCGACGATACGCAGTATTTT. Encoded protein: CASSRGADDTQYF.